The rows below give T cell receptor beta chains drawn from one sample of a study of blood T cell repertoires in COVID-19. Produced via immunoSEQ multiplex PCR; TCRdb's table is partial and in-frame only. The sample carries 110,000 or so clones, about 87% recorded once. The specimen was peripheral blood. All receptors derive from a woman between 45 and 60 years old with acute or convalescent COVID-19. CDR3s include the opening cysteine and the closing phenylalanine or tryptophan.

V: TRBV30
J: TRBJ1-5
CDR3: CAWGFTGGTQPQHF

V: TRBV18
J: TRBJ1-3
CDR3: CASSPRTGATGNTIYF

V: TRBV19
J: TRBJ1-3
CDR3: CASTPRRVLSQRAGNTIYF

V: TRBV5-4
J: TRBJ1-2
CDR3: CASSLPTIYGYTF

V: TRBV27
J: TRBJ2-5
CDR3: CASSHSGVQWTQYF

V: TRBV28
J: TRBJ1-4
CDR3: CASSFFQGPNEKLFF

V: TRBV28
J: TRBJ2-7
CDR3: CASSLVGVDYRYEQYF

V: TRBV19
J: TRBJ2-7
CDR3: CASSIERDGGEQYF

V: TRBV5-1
J: TRBJ1-1
CDR3: CASSPYGPGGTEAFF

V: TRBV7-9
J: TRBJ1-6
CDR3: CASSLNRNNSPLHF

V: TRBV5-4
J: TRBJ2-7
CDR3: CASSLAARSSYEQYF

V: TRBV7-3
J: TRBJ2-3
CDR3: CASSLRGKDTDTQYF

V: TRBV11-2
J: TRBJ1-3
CDR3: CASSFWSSGNTIYF

V: TRBV18
J: TRBJ2-7
CDR3: CASSPSGIGYEQYF

V: TRBV5-1
J: TRBJ2-5
CDR3: CASSFQGEETQYF

V: TRBV29-1
J: TRBJ1-4
CDR3: CSVEGHRGEKLFF

V: TRBV7-9
J: TRBJ2-1
CDR3: CASSLRGRGSDEQFF

V: TRBV19
J: TRBJ1-6
CDR3: CASSSSGTVLYNSPLHF

V: TRBV2
J: TRBJ2-1
CDR3: CASSPGLAAYNEQFF

V: TRBV4-3
J: TRBJ2-6
CDR3: CASSQRGPTSGANVLTF

V: TRBV27
J: TRBJ1-2
CDR3: CASSLWGQGPNYGYTF

V: TRBV7-9
J: TRBJ2-7
CDR3: CASSSTTDRAEEQYF

V: TRBV5-1
J: TRBJ2-6
CDR3: CASSFISSGANVLTF

V: TRBV19
J: TRBJ1-1
CDR3: CASSSQSDTEAFF

V: TRBV12-3/TRBV12-4
J: TRBJ1-6
CDR3: CASGTRDSPLHF

V: TRBV19
J: TRBJ2-5
CDR3: CASSSLGQPQETQYF